The clone carrying this T cell receptor beta chain was detected many times. From RNA transcripts, TCR beta CDR3 regions were amplified. Initially, a first-round RT-PCR of the TCR CDR3 employed the HTBI primer set. TCRdb re-called the multiplex PCR reads with MiXCR, one entry per CDR3 protein. Of nearly 600,000 distinct CDR3 sequences in the sample, 11% to 15% were seen once. Ophthalmopathy patients all had a Clinical Activity Score of at least 3, a NOSPECS grade of at least 4 and disease under 3 months old. Uncontrolled infection, other autoimmune disease, pregnancy and lactation each barred patients from inclusion. PBMCs were collected from an approximately 9.2 ml volume of fresh peripheral blood. Germline V gene lookup returns CDR1 SGHTA and CDR2 FQGTGA. The V end lost 6 bases, the J end lost 6 bases, and 17 bases lay between the germline ends. The CDR3 is made up of 14 amino acids. This record belongs to a study of T cells in Graves' hyperthyroidism and ophthalmopathy.

The TCR sequence derives from a woman aged 18-29 years with Graves' ophthalmopathy. The chain joins TRBV7-3 to TRBJ1-1; weak D call: TRBD1 (5 bases). The specimen sequenced was blood. CDR3 amino acids: CASREDGGESEAFF. CDR3 nucleotide sequence: TGTGCCAGCAGAGAAGACGGGGGGGAATCTGAAGCTTTCTTT.